The 26 T cell receptor beta chains given below trace back to one sample, sequenced in a study of blood T cell repertoires in COVID-19 (dated by TCRdb to 2018 to 2020). Preparation of the library involved the immunoSEQ multiplex PCR assay. This immuneACCESS table, as held by TCRdb, lists in-frame sequences with V and J called but not all clones. Of the missing ones, under half trace to an unresolved V gene in checked studies; the others have no known cause. The sample table contains 150,000 to 200,000 clones; only one count was recorded for 65% to 85% of them. The ten largest clonotypes hold around 13% of the sample. Source material: PBMCs or T cells enriched from blood (not recorded which). The receptors derive from a woman aged 60-75 years who had recovered from COVID-19.

The gene calls are TRBV6-2 or TRBV6-3 and TRBJ2-7; D unclear. V was clipped by 2 bases and J by 4 bases, with 6 bases between them. This CDR3 comprises 12 residues. CDR1 is MNHEY and CDR2 is SVGEGT in the germline V gene. CDR3 nucleotide sequence: TGTGCCAGCAGTTACGTCGGGTACGAGCAGTACTTC. Its protein is CASSYVGYEQYF.

This sequence joins TRBV19 and TRBJ1-2, with 8 bases that match TRBD1. The CDR3 loop spans 15 amino acids. CDR1 is LNHDA and CDR2 is SQIVND in the germline V gene (reference sequence). The V gene end was trimmed by 3 bases and the J gene end by 4 bases; junction bases not matched to a gene: 7. CDR3 protein: CASSIWTGRSYGYTF. The CDR3 DNA reads as TGTGCCAGTAGTATCTGGACAGGGCGAAGCTATGGCTACACCTTC.

This sequence joins TRBV7-9 and TRBJ1-1; no reliable D call. The CDR3 sequence is 14 residues long. The V gene lost 2 bases and the J gene lost 1 base, with 8 bases spanning the gap. Germline V gives CDR1 SEHNR, CDR2 FQNEAQ (reference sequence). For the CDR3, the DNA is TGTGCCAGCAGCTTATCACAGACGAACACTGAAGCTTTCTTT. Translation: CASSLSQTNTEAFF.

The J gene is TRBJ1-2, the V gene TRBV7-9, with TRBD1 identical over 8 bases. Germline CDR1 and CDR2: SEHNR and FQNEAQ (reference sequence). This CDR3 comprises 14 residues. V trimming: 5 bases; J trimming: 6 bases; junction bases outside the gene matches: 8. CDR3: CASSPRQGTDGYTF. DNA for the CDR3: TGTGCCAGCAGCCCAAGACAGGGGACAGATGGCTACACCTTC.

This chain joins TRBV5-1 and TRBJ2-1, with TRBD2 matching over 8 bases. The germline CDR1 and CDR2 sequences are SGHRS and YFSETQ. The CDR3 is 16 amino acids. Trimming at V came to 1 base and at J to 0 bases, leaving 3 bases not matched to a gene. CDR3 sequence (DNA): TGCGCCAGCAGCTTGCGGGAGGGGGACTCCTACAATGAGCAGTTCTTC. Amino acid sequence: CASSLREGDSYNEQFF. The complete variable domain, with remaining parts taken from reference TRBV5-1 and TRBJ2-1, reads KAGVTQTPRYLIKTRGQQVTLSCSPISGHRSVSWYQQTPGQGLQFLFEYFSETQRNKGNFPGRFSGRQFSNSRSEMNVSTLELGDSALYLCASSLREGDSYNEQFFGPGTRLTVL.

In regard to this clone: A read error may account for a junction end that differs from germline. V and J are TRBV11-2 and TRBJ1-4; 10 bases are a match to TRBD1. The CDR3 has 15 residues. The germline V gene has CDR1 SGHAT and CDR2 FQNNGV. This CDR3 reads CASTLGRDRGEKLFF. The CDR3 bases are TGTGCCAGCACCTTAGGGCGGGACAGGGGTGAAAAACTGTTTTTT.

The rearrangement joins TRBV2 to TRBJ1-5, with 7 bases matching TRBD1. Germline values: CDR1 SNHLY, CDR2 FYNNEI. J was trimmed by 6 bases and V by 8 bases; bases with no gene match: 4. The CDR3 is 12 amino acids. DNA for the CDR3: TGTGCCAGCGACAGGGCAGGTCAGCCCCAGCATTTT. Amino acid sequence: CASDRAGQPQHF.

The gene calls are TRBV10-3 and TRBJ1-3; perhaps TRBD1 as D (5 bases). The CDR3 is 14 residues long. Germline V gives CDR1 ENHRY, CDR2 SYGVKD. V shed 10 bases and J shed 6 bases, with 19 bases lying between them. The CDR3 DNA sequence: TGTGCCACCCGCCCGGAGGGGAGCGAAAACACCATATATTTT. It translates to CATRPEGSENTIYF.

This clone was seen more than once but under ten times. This rearrangement joins TRBV7-3 to TRBJ1-1; D may be TRBD1 (6 bases). Trimming pared 0 bases from V and 1 base from J, leaving 6 bases between. The germline gives CDR1 SGHTA, CDR2 FQGTGA. This CDR3 comprises 14 residues. CDR3 DNA sequence: TGTGCCAGCAGCTTAACAGGGGGGAACACTGAAGCTTTCTTT. Translating gives CASSLTGGNTEAFF.

V gene TRBV18 combines with J gene TRBJ1-2; TRBD1 matches 8 bases. V was clipped by 0 bases and J by 6 bases; unmatched bases: 6. The germline CDR1 and CDR2 sequences are KGHSH and LQKENI. The CDR3 is 15 residues long. The CDR3, as DNA: TGTGCCAGCTCACCACCTATGACAGGGGCCCATGGCTACACCTTC. This gives the protein CASSPPMTGAHGYTF.

This clone was detected a few times. The chain recombines TRBV12-3 or TRBV12-4 with TRBJ2-2; D possibly corresponds to TRBD2 (5 bases). V gave up 5 bases and J gave up 7 bases, with 11 bases separating them. CDR3 size: 13 residues. The CDR3, as DNA: TGTGCCAGCAGTAGGGAGCTTGTCGGGGAGCTGTTTTTT. It yields the protein CASSRELVGELFF.

The J gene is TRBJ1-6, the V gene TRBV19; D may be TRBD1 (5 bases). Per the germline V gene, CDR1 is LNHDA and CDR2 is SQIVND (reference sequence). V was cut by 0 bases and J by 5 bases, with 14 bases left in between. The CDR3 sequence is 17 residues long. For the CDR3, the DNA is TGTGCCAGTAGTATAGATCTATCGGCCAGGGATAATTCACCCCTCCACTTT. Translating it yields CASSIDLSARDNSPLHF.

The rearrangement uses TRBV11-2 and TRBJ2-5; TRBD2 matches 11 bases. Germline V gene data show CDR1 as SGHAT and CDR2 as FQNNGV. CDR3 size: 18 residues. The trim removed 3 bases at V and 2 bases at J, leaving 11 bases unmatched. The CDR3 DNA follows: TGTGCCAGCAGCTTGGGACTAGCGGTCCCCGGGGAGCAAGAGACCCAGTACTTC. Its translation is CASSLGLAVPGEQETQYF.

The chain joins TRBV7-5 to TRBJ1-4; TRBD1, the table's D call, was not compared with the DNA. TRBV7-5 is noted as a pseudogene. The CDR3 has 15 amino acids. The DNA for the CDR3 is TGTGCCAGAAGTCAAACCCGGGACAGCAATGAAAAACTGTTTTTT. It codes for CARSQTRDSNEKLFF.

The chain is built from TRBV30 and TRBJ1-5, with D possibly TRBD1 on 5 matching bases. CDR3 length: 13 residues. The germline CDR1 and CDR2 sequences are GTSNPN and SVGIG (reference sequence). The germline V and J ends were trimmed by 0 bases and 5 bases, with 8 bases remaining between them. Here the CDR3 DNA reads TGTGCCTGGAGTGTACAGGTTTATCAGCCCCAGCATTTT. It encodes CAWSVQVYQPQHF. The full variable domain, its missing parts supplied by reference TRBV30 and TRBJ1-5, is SQTIHQWPATLVQPVGSPLSLECTVEGTSNPNLYWYRQAAGRGLQLLFYSVGIGQISSEVPQNLSASRPQDRQFILSSKKLLLSDSGFYLCAWSVQVYQPQHFGDGTRLSIL.

The rearrangement uses TRBV2 and TRBJ1-5, with TRBD1 identical over 7 bases. Germline V gene lookup returns CDR1 SNHLY and CDR2 FYNNEI. This CDR3 is built from 14 residues. V lost 4 bases to trimming and J lost 6 bases; unmatched junction nucleotides: 6. The CDR3 here is CASSVGQGGQPQHF. The DNA of the CDR3 is TGTGCCAGCAGTGTGGGTCAGGGGGGTCAGCCCCAGCATTTT. The variable domain in full, with the rest retrieved from reference TRBV2 and TRBJ1-5, is EPEVTQTPSHQVTQMGQEVILRCVPISNHLYFYWYRQILGQKVEFLVSFYNNEISEKSEIFDDQFSVERPDGSNFTLKIRSTKLEDSAMYFCASSVGQGGQPQHFGDGTRLSIL.

V gene TRBV6-4 combines with J gene TRBJ2-2; 9 nucleotides align to TRBD1. Trimming cost V 6 bases and J 5 bases; bases outside gene matches: 1. Germline V gene data show CDR1 as MRHNA and CDR2 as SNTAGT. This CDR3 is 13 amino acids long. CDR3 protein: CASRGQGTGELFF. DNA of the CDR3: TGTGCCAGCAGGGGACAGGGAACCGGGGAGCTGTTTTTT.

This chain joins TRBV3-1 (or the pseudogene TRBV3-2) and TRBJ1-1; 8 bases align to TRBD1. The CDR3 has 12 amino acids. With 3 bases clipped from V and 8 bases from J, the junction kept 2 bases outside the gene matches. Germline V gene data show CDR1 as LGHDT and CDR2 as YNNKEL (reference sequence). CDR3 sequence: CASSHRQGEAFF. CDR3 sequence (DNA): TGTGCCAGCAGCCATCGACAGGGGGAAGCTTTCTTT.

The J gene is TRBJ1-2, the V gene TRBV25-1; 7 nucleotides align to TRBD1. The trim removed 5 bases at V and 8 bases at J, leaving 8 bases unmatched. Germline values: CDR1 MGHDK, CDR2 SYGVNS. This CDR3 region has 13 residues. The CDR3 reads CASSYRGMGGYTF. Written as DNA, the CDR3 is TGTGCCAGCAGTTACAGGGGAATGGGGGGCTACACCTTC.

The chain is built from TRBV5-1 and TRBJ1-2; possible D gene TRBD1, 6 bases. The ends were cut back, 0 bases at V and 4 bases at J, with 13 bases in the middle. Germline CDR1 SGHRS, CDR2 YFSETQ. The CDR3 consists of 15 residues. The CDR3 loop reads CASSLEAARGYGYTF. The CDR3 nucleotides read TGCGCCAGCAGCTTGGAAGCGGCCAGGGGCTATGGCTACACCTTC.

The chain links TRBV10-1 to TRBJ2-4; 7 bases match TRBD2. Unmatched junction bases numbered 11, after V lost 6 bases and J lost 0 bases. CDR3 length: 17 amino acids. The germline V gene has CDR1 WNHNN and CDR2 SYGVQD (reference sequence). CDR3 in DNA: TGCGCCAGCAGGGCGAGGCGGGAGTTACCAGCCAAAAACATTCAGTACTTC. Translated: CASRARRELPAKNIQYF.

The chain couples TRBV4-2 to TRBJ1-4; D unclear. Germline lookup yields CDR1 LGHNA and CDR2 YNFKEQ. This CDR3 is 14 amino acids long. V was pared by 1 base and J by 6 bases, with 9 bases between. CDR3 loop: CASSQGQVHEKLFF. The CDR3 DNA reads as TGTGCCAGCAGCCAAGGCCAGGTGCATGAAAAACTGTTTTTT.

This chain connects TRBV19 to TRBJ1-4, with D maybe TRBD1 (5 bases). CDR1 LNHDA and CDR2 SQIVND come from the germline V gene (reference sequence). Trimming cost V 3 bases and J 8 bases, with 13 bases left between them. The CDR3 loop spans 14 amino acids. The CDR3 spells CASSIRRGGEKLFF. The DNA for the CDR3 is TGTGCCAGTAGTATCCGGCGGGGCGGCGAAAAACTGTTTTTT.

This rearrangement joins TRBV6-5 to TRBJ1-5, with D possibly TRBD1 on 5 matching bases. Germline V lookup: CDR1 MNHEY, CDR2 SVGAGI. Deletions cut 2 bases from V and 4 bases from J, with 9 bases between. This CDR3 is built from 14 residues. In DNA form, the CDR3 reads TGTGCCAGCAGTTACCAGGGATCAAATCAGCCCCAGCATTTT. It codes for CASSYQGSNQPQHF.

The rearrangement uses TRBV18 and TRBJ2-6, with D possibly being TRBD1 (5 bases). Trimming stripped 4 bases from V and 5 bases from J, with 6 bases between. Germline CDR1 KGHSH, CDR2 LQKENI. The CDR3 spans 13 residues. As DNA, the CDR3 is TGTGCCAGCTCACTGGACAGGGCCAACGTCCTGACTTTC. Translating it yields CASSLDRANVLTF.

As for this clone: One end of the junction does not line up with germline, which may come from a read error. The V and J genes are TRBV24-1 and TRBJ2-2; TRBD1 is a possible D gene (6 bases). CDR1 is KGHDR, CDR2 SFDVKD, per germline. The length of the CDR3 is 11 residues. The CDR3 region is CATSGLKTGRF. DNA for the CDR3: TGTGCCACCAGTGGGCTTAAGACAGGCCGGTTT.